This paragraph reports one TCR beta chain. As yet, its antigen is unknown. This record comes from a study of cytomegalovirus exposure and HLA in healthy donors. Overall study findings and caveats: Near-uniform donor sequencing depth was presumed by presence/absence analyses. TCR association rates varied by HLA locus in a later analysis, with DRB1 highest and HLA-C lowest.

Germline values: CDR1 MNHNY, CDR2 SVGAGI (reference sequence). This CDR3 spans 13 amino acids. The PCR made use of 60 Vbeta and 13 Jbeta primers. Some clones are missing from TCRdb's copy, which holds only in-frame ones; the method was immunoSEQ multiplex PCR. Here the sample spans more than 95,000 clones, 81% being singletons. The J gene is TRBJ2-5, the V gene TRBV6-6; D is unclear. The J call may be faulty, since TRBJ2-7 better matches the DNA end. The origin of this receptor is a man between 18 and 29 years old in good health and CMV-seropositive. Material: PBMCs. CDR3 sequence (DNA): TGTGCCAGCAGTGTTACAGATACCTACGAGCAGTACTTC. It translates to CASSVTDTYEQYF.